What follows is one TCR beta chain and its context. Its cognate antigen is unknown. Expressed TCRB transcripts were sequenced because the entire RNA isolate underwent reverse transcription. Measured with immunoSEQ multiplex PCR; TCRdb has only the in-frame clones, and not every one. This sample has around 160,000 clones, with around 9% found just once. The data were taken from a study of beta chain features in type 1 diabetes. General study findings and limits: The naive, central memory and Treg TCRB repertoires of patients appeared to be more similar to one another than those of healthy donors. Shorter TCRB CDR3s, moderately but significantly so, marked every one of the four CD4+ subsets in Type 1 diabetes patients.

The length of the CDR3 is 14 residues. In germline, CDR1 is SGHNT, CDR2 YYREEE (reference sequence). V was shortened by 4 bases and J by 3 bases, with 13 bases between the two germline ends. This receptor was identified in a woman in her twenties or thirties with type 1 diabetes. Specimen: central memory CD4+ T cells from blood. The J gene is TRBJ1-1, the V gene TRBV5-4; TRBD1 might be the D (6 bases). The CDR3 loop reads CASSRKQGDTEAFF. CDR3 nucleotides: TGTGCCAGCAGCAGAAAACAGGGCGACACTGAAGCTTTCTTT.